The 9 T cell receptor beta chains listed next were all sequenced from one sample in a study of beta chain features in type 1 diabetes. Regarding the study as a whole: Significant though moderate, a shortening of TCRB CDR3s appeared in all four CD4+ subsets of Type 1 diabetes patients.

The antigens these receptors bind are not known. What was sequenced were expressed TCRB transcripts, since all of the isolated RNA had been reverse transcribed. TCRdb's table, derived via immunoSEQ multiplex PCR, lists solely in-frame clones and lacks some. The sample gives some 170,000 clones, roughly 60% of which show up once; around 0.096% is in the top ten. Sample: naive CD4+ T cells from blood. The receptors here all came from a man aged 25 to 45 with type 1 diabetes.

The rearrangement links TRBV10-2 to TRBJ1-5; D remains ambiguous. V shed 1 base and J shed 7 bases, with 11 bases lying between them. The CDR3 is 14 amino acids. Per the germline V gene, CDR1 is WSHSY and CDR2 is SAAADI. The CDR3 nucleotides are TGCGCCAGCAGTGAGTATGGGTCTGAACAGCCCCAGCATTTT. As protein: CASSEYGSEQPQHF.

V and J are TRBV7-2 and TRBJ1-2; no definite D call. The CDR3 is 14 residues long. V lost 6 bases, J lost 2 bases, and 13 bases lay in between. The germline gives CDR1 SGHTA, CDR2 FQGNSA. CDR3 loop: CASSLTVTNYGYTF. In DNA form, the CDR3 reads TGTGCCAGCAGTCTTACGGTCACAAACTATGGCTACACCTTC. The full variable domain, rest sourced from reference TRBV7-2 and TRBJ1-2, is GAGVSQSPSNKVTEKGKDVELRCDPISGHTALYWYRQSLGQGLEFLIYFQGNSAPDKSGLPSDRFSAERTGGSVSTLTIQRTQQEDSAVYLCASSLTVTNYGYTFGSGTRLTVV.

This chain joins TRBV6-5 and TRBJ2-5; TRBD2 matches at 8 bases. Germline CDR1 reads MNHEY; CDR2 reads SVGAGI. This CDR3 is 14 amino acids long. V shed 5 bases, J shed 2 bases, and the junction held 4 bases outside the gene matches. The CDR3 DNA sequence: TGTGCCAGCAGTAAAAGACTAGCGCAAGAGACCCAGTACTTC. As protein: CASSKRLAQETQYF.

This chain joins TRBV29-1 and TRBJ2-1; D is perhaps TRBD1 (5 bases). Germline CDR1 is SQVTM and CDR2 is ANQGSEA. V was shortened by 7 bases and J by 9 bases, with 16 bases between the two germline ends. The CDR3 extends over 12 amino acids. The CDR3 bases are TGCAGCGGGGGCCTAGGGAATCGTGAGCAGTTCTTC. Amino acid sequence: CSGGLGNREQFF.

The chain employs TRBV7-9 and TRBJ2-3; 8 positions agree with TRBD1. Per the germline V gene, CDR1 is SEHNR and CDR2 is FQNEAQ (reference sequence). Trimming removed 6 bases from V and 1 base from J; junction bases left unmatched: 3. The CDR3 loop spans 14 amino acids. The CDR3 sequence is CASSPGGRTDTQYF. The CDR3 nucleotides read TGTGCCAGCAGTCCAGGGGGCCGCACAGATACGCAGTATTTT.

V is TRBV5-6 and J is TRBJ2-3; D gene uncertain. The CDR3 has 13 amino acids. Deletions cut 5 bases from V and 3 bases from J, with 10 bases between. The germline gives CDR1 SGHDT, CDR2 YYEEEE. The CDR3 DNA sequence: TGTGCCAGCAGGTTCCAATCGACAGATACGCAGTATTTT. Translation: CASRFQSTDTQYF. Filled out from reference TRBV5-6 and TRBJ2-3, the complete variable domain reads DAGVTQSPTHLIKTRGQQVTLRCSPKSGHDTVSWYQQALGQGPQFIFQYYEEEERQRGNFPDRFSGHQFPNYSSELNVNALLLGDSALYLCASRFQSTDTQYFGPGTRLTVL.

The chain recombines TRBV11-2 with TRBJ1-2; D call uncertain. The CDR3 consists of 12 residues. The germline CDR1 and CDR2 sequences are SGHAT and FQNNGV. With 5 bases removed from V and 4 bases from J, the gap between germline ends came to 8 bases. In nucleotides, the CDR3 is TGTGCCAGCAGCCAACAATCCTATGGCTACACCTTC. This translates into CASSQQSYGYTF.

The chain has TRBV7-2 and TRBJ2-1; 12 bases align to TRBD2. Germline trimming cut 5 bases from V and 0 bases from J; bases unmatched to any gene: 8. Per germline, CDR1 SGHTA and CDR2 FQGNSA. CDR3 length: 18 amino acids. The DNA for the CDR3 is TGTGCCAGCAGCCTTCGACTAGCGGGGGTCCCCTCCTACAATGAGCAGTTCTTC. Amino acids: CASSLRLAGVPSYNEQFF.

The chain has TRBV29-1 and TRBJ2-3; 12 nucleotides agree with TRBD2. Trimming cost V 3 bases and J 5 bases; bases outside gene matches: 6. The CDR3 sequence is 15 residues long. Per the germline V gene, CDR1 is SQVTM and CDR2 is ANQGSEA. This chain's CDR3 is CSVDRTSGDGDTQYF. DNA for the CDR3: TGCAGCGTTGACCGGACTAGCGGGGATGGAGATACGCAGTATTTT.